This TCR beta chain was captured by sequencing in a study of T-cell memory formation after mild COVID-19. Findings and caveats of the study: Contracting clones from day 15 to 85 had balanced CD4/CD8; later expanders favoured CD4+.

TCRdb itself ran the 5' RACE reads through MiXCR, one entry per CDR3 protein. This table holds over 120,000 distinct CDR3 sequences, 15% to 20% found once. This CDR3 has 15 residues. The V gene's germline CDR1 is MGHRA and CDR2 YSYEKL. V was pared by 3 bases and J by 4 bases, with 13 bases between. Details on this clonotype: What it recognizes is unknown.

This chain uses TRBV4-1 with TRBJ2-1; D gene ambiguous. Input material: PBMCs or a T cell subset sorted from them (not recorded which). The TCR sequence derives from an adult woman who had mild COVID-19 (a few samples of this study predate the infection). Cell type and time point are not known. The CDR3 protein is CASSHVDLGYNEQFF. As DNA, the CDR3 is TGCGCCAGCAGCCATGTAGATCTCGGGTACAATGAGCAGTTCTTC.